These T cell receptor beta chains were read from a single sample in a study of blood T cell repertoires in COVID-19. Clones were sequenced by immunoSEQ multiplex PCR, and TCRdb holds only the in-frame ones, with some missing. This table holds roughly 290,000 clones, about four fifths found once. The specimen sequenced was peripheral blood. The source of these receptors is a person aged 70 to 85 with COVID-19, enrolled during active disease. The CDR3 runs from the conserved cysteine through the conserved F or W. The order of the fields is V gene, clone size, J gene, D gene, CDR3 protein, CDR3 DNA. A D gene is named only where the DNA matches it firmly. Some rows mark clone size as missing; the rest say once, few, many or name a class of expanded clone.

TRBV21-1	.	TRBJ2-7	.	CASSKERRGGQQYF	TGTGCCAGCAGCAAAGAGAGGAGGGGGGGGCAGCAGTACTTC
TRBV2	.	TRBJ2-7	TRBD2	CASSSGRTYEQYF	TGTGCCAGCAGTAGCGGGAGAACCTACGAGCAGTACTTC
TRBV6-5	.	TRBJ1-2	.	CASRDRANYGYTF	TGTGCCAGCAGGGACAGAGCTAACTATGGCTACACCTTC
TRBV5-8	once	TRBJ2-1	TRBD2	CASSLGAGNEQFF	TGTGCCAGCAGCTTAGGAGCGGGAAATGAGCAGTTCTTC
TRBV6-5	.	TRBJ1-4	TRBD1	CASSRGQATNEKLFF	TGTGCCAGCAGCCGGGGACAGGCTACGAATGAAAAACTGTTTTTT
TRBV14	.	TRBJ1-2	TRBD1	CASSLGTGGAYGYTF	TGTGCCAGCAGCCTCGGGACAGGAGGGGCCTATGGCTACACCTTC
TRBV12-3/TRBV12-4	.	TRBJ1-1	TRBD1	CATSGQQNTEAFF	TGTGCCACGTCGGGACAGCAGAACACTGAAGCTTTCTTT
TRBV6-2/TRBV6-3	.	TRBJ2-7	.	CASSYSRFYEQYF	TGTGCCAGCAGTTACTCGAGGTTTTACGAGCAGTACTTC
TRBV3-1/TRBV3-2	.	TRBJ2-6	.	CASSIPSSGANVLTF	TGTGCCAGCAGCATTCCCAGCTCTGGGGCCAACGTCCTGACTTTC
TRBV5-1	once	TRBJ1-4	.	CASSLGGTPTNEKLFF	TGCGCCAGCAGCTTGGGAGGGACACCAACTAATGAAAAACTGTTTTTT
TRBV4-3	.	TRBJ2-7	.	CASSHSGKSEQYF	TGCGCCAGCAGCCATTCCGGGAAGTCGGAGCAGTACTTC
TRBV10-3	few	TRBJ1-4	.	CAISATGPPTNEKLFF	TGTGCCATCAGTGCAACAGGCCCTCCAACTAATGAAAAACTGTTTTTT
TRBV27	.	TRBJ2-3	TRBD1	CASRQGLGPSTDTQYF	TGTGCCAGCAGACAGGGGCTGGGGCCTAGCACAGATACGCAGTATTTT
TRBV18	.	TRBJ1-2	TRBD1	CASSLSEGAGSNYGYTF	TGTGCCAGCTCTCTTTCGGAGGGGGCCGGCTCTAACTATGGCTACACCTTC
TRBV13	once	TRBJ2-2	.	CASSLVSGNTGELFF	TGTGCCAGCAGCTTAGTGTCAGGGAACACCGGGGAGCTGTTTTTT
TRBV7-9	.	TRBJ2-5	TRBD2	CASSSPLRLAETQYF	TGTGCCAGCAGCTCCCCGCTCAGACTAGCAGAGACCCAGTACTTC
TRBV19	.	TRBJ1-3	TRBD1	CASSRPGQKISSGNTIYF	TGTGCCAGTAGTAGGCCGGGACAGAAAATCAGCTCTGGAAACACCATATATTTT
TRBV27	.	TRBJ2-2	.	CASSFPRMGELFF	TGTGCCAGCAGTTTCCCCAGGATGGGGGAGCTGTTTTTT
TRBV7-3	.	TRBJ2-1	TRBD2	CASSSGGAPYNEQFF	TGTGCCAGCAGCTCCGGGGGGGCCCCATACAATGAGCAGTTCTTC
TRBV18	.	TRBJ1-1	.	CASSPRDTLNTEAFF	TGTGCCAGCTCACCGAGGGACACCCTGAACACTGAAGCTTTCTTT
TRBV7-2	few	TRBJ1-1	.	CASSFSRGYTEAFF	TGTGCCAGCAGCTTTTCCAGGGGCTACACTGAAGCTTTCTTT
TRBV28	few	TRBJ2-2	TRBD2	CASSRLAGVTGELFF	TGTGCCAGCAGCAGACTAGCGGGGGTCACCGGGGAGCTGTTTTTT
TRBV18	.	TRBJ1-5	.	CASSPTGGQRSNQPQHF	TGTGCCAGCTCCCCTACCGGCGGACAGCGAAGCAATCAGCCCCAGCATTTT
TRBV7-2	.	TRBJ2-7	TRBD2	CASSLEASGLQYF	TGTGCCAGCAGCTTAGAAGCTAGCGGCCTACAGTACTTC
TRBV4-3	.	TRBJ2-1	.	CASSQDRRGEQFF	TGCGCCAGCAGCCAAGATCGTCGGGGTGAGCAGTTCTTC
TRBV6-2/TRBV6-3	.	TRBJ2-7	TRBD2	CASSYPGRAGYEQYF	TGTGCCAGCAGTTACCCTGGTCGAGCGGGGTACGAGCAGTACTTC
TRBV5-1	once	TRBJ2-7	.	CASSDPAGEQYF	TGCGCCAGCAGTGACCCGGCGGGGGAGCAGTACTTC
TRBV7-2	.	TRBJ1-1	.	CASSTRDILLTEAFF	TGTGCCAGCAGCACCAGGGACATCTTACTCACTGAAGCTTTCTTT
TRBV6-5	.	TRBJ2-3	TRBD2	CASSYSSGARRDTQYF	TGTGCCAGCAGTTACTCGAGCGGGGCTCGCCGAGATACGCAGTATTTT
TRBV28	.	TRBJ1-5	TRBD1	CASSPTGEWWPQHF	TGTGCCAGCAGTCCTACAGGGGAATGGTGGCCCCAGCATTTT
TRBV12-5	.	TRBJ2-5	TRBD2	CASSFGGKQTSGGQETQYF	TGTGCTAGTTCGTTTGGGGGCAAACAGACTAGCGGGGGTCAAGAGACCCAGTACTTC
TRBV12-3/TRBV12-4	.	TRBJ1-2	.	CASSFGGGYGYTF	TGTGCCAGCAGTTTCGGGGGTGGCTATGGCTACACCTTC
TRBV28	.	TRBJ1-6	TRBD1	CASSLRPTGVYNSPLHF	TGTGCCAGCAGTTTAAGGCCCACAGGGGTCTATAATTCACCCCTCCACTTT
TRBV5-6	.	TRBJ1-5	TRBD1	CASSSTGEYNQPQHF	TGTGCCAGCAGCTCAACAGGGGAGTATAATCAGCCCCAGCATTTT
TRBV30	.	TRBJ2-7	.	CAWSAGGHRSYEQYF	TGTGCCTGGAGTGCGGGGGGACACCGTTCCTACGAGCAGTACTTC
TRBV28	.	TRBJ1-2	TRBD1	CASSPRGRGGYTF	TGTGCCAGCAGCCCCAGGGGGCGCGGTGGCTACACCTTC
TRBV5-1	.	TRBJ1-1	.	CASSPESVGVAFF	TGCGCCAGCAGCCCAGAGTCCGTCGGGGTGGCTTTCTTT
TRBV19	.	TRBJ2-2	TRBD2	CASSAGGRAGELFF	TGTGCCAGTAGTGCGGGGGGCCGGGCCGGGGAGCTGTTTTTT
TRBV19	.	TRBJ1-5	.	CASTILQGRGNQPQHF	TGTGCCAGTACTATACTCCAGGGGAGGGGCAATCAGCCCCAGCATTTT
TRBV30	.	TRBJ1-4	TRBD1	CAWIDPRDRGPTNEKLFF	TGTGCCTGGATAGACCCCCGGGACAGGGGGCCTACTAATGAAAAACTGTTTTTT
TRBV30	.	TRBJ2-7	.	CAWSAIPDRTKPYEQYF	TGTGCCTGGAGTGCTATCCCCGACAGAACTAAGCCCTACGAGCAGTACTTC
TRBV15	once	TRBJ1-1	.	CATSRDRGSEAFF	TGTGCCACCAGCAGAGATAGGGGTTCTGAAGCTTTCTTT
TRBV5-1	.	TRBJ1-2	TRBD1	CASSTLTGSIGYTF	TGCGCCAGCAGCACGTTGACAGGGAGCATTGGCTACACCTTC
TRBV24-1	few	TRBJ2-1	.	CATSDSRRGFEQFF	TGTGCCACCAGTGATTCACGAAGGGGGTTTGAGCAGTTCTTC
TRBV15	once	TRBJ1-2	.	CASPGSYTF	TGTGCCAGCCCCGGTAGCTACACCTTC
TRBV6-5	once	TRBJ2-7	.	CASSYWEGAYEQYF	TGTGCCAGCAGTTACTGGGAGGGGGCCTACGAGCAGTACTTC
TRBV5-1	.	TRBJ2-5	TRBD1	CASSFQGQGSQETQYF	TGCGCCAGCAGCTTCCAAGGACAGGGCTCCCAAGAGACCCAGTACTTC
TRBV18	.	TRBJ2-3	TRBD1	CASSPVGQGRDTQYF	TGTGCCAGCTCACCAGTGGGACAGGGACGAGATACGCAGTATTTT
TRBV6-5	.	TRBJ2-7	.	CASREGPLSYEQYF	TGTGCCAGCAGAGAGGGTCCACTGAGCTACGAGCAGTACTTC
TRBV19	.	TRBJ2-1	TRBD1	CASISGQGASEQFF	TGTGCCAGTATCTCCGGACAGGGGGCGTCTGAGCAGTTCTTC
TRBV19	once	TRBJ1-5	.	CASSYRSNQPQHF	TGTGCCAGTAGTTACCGGAGCAATCAGCCCCAGCATTTT
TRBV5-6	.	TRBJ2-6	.	CASSFGRSGANVLTF	TGTGCCAGCAGCTTTGGGCGCTCTGGGGCCAACGTCCTGACTTTC
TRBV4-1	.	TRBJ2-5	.	CASSQVGSGLGAETQYF	TGCGCCAGCAGCCAAGTTGGTTCCGGCTTGGGGGCAGAGACCCAGTACTTC
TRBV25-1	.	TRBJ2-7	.	CASSEWGQNYEQYF	TGTGCCAGCAGTGAATGGGGCCAAAACTACGAGCAGTACTTC
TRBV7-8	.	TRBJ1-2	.	CASSLSVPGPGGYTF	TGTGCCAGCAGCTTATCGGTACCTGGCCCGGGGGGCTACACCTTC
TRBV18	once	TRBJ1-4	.	CASSPNSQEKLFF	TGTGCCAGCTCACCGAACTCCCAAGAAAAACTGTTTTTT
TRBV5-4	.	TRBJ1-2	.	CASSLSVNNYGYTF	TGTGCCAGCAGCTTGTCGGTCAATAACTATGGCTACACCTTC
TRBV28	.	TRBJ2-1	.	CASRWGRTSYNEQFF	TGTGCCAGCAGATGGGGGAGGACCTCCTACAATGAGCAGTTCTTC